This T cell receptor beta chain was recorded in a study of CD8+ T cells in alopecia areata. Study overall: Patients took tofacitinib for 6 to 18 months, followed by 6 drug-free months. Severity of treated patients was scored by affected scalp percentage.

Reverse transcribed after extraction, RNA yielded cDNA as the sequencing template. Sequencing used immunoSEQ multiplex PCR; TCRdb keeps in-frame clones, though not all of them. There are 65,000 to 75,000 clones in the sample; roughly 28% occur only once, and 14% to 15% lies in the top ten. This clone was counted between two and nine times. Per the germline V gene, CDR1 is SQVTM and CDR2 is ANQGSEA. Trimming removed 8 bases from V and 3 bases from J, with 11 bases in between. This CDR3 comprises 12 residues. The treatment: oral pan-JAK inhibitor, 5-10 mg twice daily. Both peripheral blood and punch biopsies of lesional scalp skin were obtained from patients who had alopecia areata. PBMCs yielded sorted CD4+ and CD8+ T cells.

Source: CD8+ T cells sorted from blood, taken at week 4, from a patient treated with tofacitinib. The clonotype originates from a human donor with alopecia areata. The J gene is TRBJ2-1, the V gene TRBV29-1; D not resolved. The CDR3 bases are TGCAGCCCCCAAGGTTTCTACAATGAGCAGTTCTTC. This gives the protein CSPQGFYNEQFF.